In its sample, the clone carrying this T cell receptor beta chain was seen a few times. The antigen is unknown. The data were obtained in a study of tumor-infiltrating lymphocytes in primary liver carcinoma. Study-level points and caveats: Tumor-adjacent and tumor-blood pairs shared a smaller degree of overlap than tumor region pairs. A significantly higher top-250-clone fraction was recorded for tumors than for blood (p = 0.039).

Starting from approximately 0.45 ug of total RNA, TCR beta cDNA was produced with a primer in the constant region. Generation of the TCR beta libraries relied on three nested multiplex PCR rounds using slightly modified ARM-PCR. Rounds one and two of PCR, each of 10 cycles, were primed with TRBV1-TRBV30 forward primers and a C-beta reverse primer. TCRdb re-derived calls from the multiplex PCR reads in MiXCR, one entry per CDR3 protein. The sample has under 200,000 distinct CDR3 sequences, approximately 65% seen once; the top ten hold approximately 7%. The CDR3 totals 16 residues. V shed 1 base and J shed 5 bases, with 17 bases lying between them. Germline CDR1 reads SGHVS; CDR2 reads FQNEAQ. Unsorted whole blood supplied the blood RNA, and germline DNA was isolated too.

The sample consisted of peripheral blood. The receptor was derived from a woman aged 60-70 years with primary liver carcinoma and hepatitis B virus infection. The rearrangement uses TRBV7-8 and TRBJ2-5; D uncertain. In DNA form, the CDR3 reads TGTGCCAGCAGCTTAGGGAACCGGGCCGGTATGGAGACCCAGTACTTC. It codes for CASSLGNRAGMETQYF.